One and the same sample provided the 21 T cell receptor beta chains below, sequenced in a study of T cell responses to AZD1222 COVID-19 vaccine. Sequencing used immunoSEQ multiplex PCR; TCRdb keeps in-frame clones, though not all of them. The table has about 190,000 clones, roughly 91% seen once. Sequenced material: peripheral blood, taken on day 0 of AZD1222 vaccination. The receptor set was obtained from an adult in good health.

For the CDR3, the DNA is TGTGCCAGTGGACTTCAGGGGGCGAATCAGCCCCAGCATTTT. Encoded protein: CASGLQGANQPQHF. V is TRBV2 and J is TRBJ1-5; 8 bases agree with TRBD1. The CDR3 has 14 amino acids. The germline gives CDR1 SNHLY, CDR2 FYNNEI. V shed 9 bases, J shed 4 bases, and the junction held 8 bases outside the gene matches.

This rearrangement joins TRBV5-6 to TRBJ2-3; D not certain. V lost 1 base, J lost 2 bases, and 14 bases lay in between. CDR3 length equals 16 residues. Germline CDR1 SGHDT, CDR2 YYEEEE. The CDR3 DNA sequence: TGTGCCAGCAGCTTGAGCTGGTCCTACTCCACAGATACGCAGTATTTT. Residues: CASSLSWSYSTDTQYF.

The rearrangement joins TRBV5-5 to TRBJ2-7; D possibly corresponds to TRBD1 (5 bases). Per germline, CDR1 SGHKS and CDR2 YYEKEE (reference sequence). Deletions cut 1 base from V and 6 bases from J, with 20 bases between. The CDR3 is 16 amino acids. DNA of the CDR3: TGTGCCAGCAGCTTGTTACGAGGACACCCTGTGGGCGAGCAGTACTTC. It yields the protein CASSLLRGHPVGEQYF.

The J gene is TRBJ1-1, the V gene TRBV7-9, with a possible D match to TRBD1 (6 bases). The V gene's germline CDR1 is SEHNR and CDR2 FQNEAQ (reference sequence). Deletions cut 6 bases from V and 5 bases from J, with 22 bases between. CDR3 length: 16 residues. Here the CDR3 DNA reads TGTGCCAGCAGTCGAGAGGGGACATGGAGTGGTACTGAAGCTTTCTTT. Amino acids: CASSREGTWSGTEAFF.

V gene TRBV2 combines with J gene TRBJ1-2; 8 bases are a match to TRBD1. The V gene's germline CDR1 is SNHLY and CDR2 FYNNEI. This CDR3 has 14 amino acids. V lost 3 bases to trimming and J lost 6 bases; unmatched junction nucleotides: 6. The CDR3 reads CASSESTQGDGYTF. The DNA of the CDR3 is TGTGCCAGCAGTGAGTCAACACAGGGGGATGGCTACACCTTC.

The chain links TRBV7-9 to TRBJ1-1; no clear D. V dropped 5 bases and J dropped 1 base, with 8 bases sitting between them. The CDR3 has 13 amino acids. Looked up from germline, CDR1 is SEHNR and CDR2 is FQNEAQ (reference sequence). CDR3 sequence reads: CASSLPRNTEAFF. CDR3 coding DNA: TGTGCCAGCAGCCTCCCAAGGAACACTGAAGCTTTCTTT.

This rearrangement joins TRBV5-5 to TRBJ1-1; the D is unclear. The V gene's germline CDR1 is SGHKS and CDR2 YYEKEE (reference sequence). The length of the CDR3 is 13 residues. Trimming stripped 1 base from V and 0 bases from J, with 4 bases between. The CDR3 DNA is TGTGCCAGCAGCTTGCGGTTGAACACTGAAGCTTTCTTT. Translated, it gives CASSLRLNTEAFF.

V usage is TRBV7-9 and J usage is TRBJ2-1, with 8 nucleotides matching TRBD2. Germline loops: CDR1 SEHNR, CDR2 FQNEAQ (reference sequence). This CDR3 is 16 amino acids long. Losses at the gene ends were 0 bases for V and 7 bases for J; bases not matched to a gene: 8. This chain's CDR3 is CASSLAGTSRGNEQFF. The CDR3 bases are TGTGCCAGCAGCTTAGCCGGGACTAGTAGGGGGAATGAGCAGTTCTTC.

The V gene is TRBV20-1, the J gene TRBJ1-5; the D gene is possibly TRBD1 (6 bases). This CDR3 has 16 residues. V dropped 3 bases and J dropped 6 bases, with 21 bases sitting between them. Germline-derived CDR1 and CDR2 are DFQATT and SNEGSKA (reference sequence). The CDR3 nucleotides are TGCAGTGCTAGTCGGGGGGCGAAGGCAGGGAGTCAGCCCCAGCATTTT. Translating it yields CSASRGAKAGSQPQHF.

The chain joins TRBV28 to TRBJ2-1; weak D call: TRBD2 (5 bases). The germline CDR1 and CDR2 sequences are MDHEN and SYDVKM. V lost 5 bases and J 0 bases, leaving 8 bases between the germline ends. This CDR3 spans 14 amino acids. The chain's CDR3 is CASSPLGSYNEQFF. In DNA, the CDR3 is TGTGCCAGCAGTCCACTAGGCTCCTACAATGAGCAGTTCTTC.

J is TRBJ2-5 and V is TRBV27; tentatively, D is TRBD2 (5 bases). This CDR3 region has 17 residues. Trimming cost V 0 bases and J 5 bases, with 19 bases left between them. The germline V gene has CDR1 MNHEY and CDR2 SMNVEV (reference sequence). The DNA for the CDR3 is TGTGCCAGCAGTTTATCGGGTCCCTCCAGCGGCAGGGAGACCCAGTACTTC. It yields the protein CASSLSGPSSGRETQYF.

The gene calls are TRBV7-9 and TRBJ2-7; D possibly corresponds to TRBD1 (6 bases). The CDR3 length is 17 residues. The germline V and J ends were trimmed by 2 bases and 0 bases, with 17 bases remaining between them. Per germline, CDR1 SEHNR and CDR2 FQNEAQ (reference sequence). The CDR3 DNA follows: TGTGCCAGCAGCTTATTAGGGGCAGGGGACGCCTCCTACGAGCAGTACTTC. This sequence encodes CASSLLGAGDASYEQYF.

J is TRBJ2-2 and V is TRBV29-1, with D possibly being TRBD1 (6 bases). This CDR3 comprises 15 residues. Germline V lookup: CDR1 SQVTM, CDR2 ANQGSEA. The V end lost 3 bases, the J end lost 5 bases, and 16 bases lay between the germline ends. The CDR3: CSVDRLLRGTGELFF. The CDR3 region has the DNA TGCAGCGTTGATCGCCTTCTCAGGGGAACCGGGGAGCTGTTTTTT.

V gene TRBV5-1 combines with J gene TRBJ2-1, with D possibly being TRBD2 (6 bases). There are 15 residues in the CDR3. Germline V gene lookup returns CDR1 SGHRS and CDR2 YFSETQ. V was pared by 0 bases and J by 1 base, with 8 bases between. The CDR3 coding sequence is TGCGCCAGCAGCTTGGTCGGGAGTTCCTACAATGAGCAGTTCTTC. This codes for CASSLVGSSYNEQFF.

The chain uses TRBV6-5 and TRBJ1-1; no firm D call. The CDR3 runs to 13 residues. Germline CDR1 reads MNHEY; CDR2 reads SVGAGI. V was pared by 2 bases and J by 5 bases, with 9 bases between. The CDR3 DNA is TGTGCCAGCAGTTACCTCCCCGGGACTGAAGCTTTCTTT. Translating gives CASSYLPGTEAFF.

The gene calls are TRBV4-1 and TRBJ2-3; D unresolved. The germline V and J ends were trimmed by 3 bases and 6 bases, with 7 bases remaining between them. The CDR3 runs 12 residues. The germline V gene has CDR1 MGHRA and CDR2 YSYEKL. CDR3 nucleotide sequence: TGCGCCAGCAGCCAGAGGTGGGATACGCAGTATTTT. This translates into CASSQRWDTQYF.

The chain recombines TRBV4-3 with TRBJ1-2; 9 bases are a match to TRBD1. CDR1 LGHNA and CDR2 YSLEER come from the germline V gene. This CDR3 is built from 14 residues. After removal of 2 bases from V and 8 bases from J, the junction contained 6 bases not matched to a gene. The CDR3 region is CASSQLQGAEGYTF. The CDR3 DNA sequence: TGCGCCAGCAGCCAATTACAGGGGGCTGAGGGCTACACCTTC.

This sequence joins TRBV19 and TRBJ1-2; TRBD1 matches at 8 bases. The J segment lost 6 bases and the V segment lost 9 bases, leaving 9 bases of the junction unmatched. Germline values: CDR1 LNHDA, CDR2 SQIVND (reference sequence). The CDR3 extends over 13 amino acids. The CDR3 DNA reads TGTGCCAGCAGGACAGGGAAGGATCATGGCTACACCTTC. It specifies CASRTGKDHGYTF.

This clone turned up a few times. The DNA of the CDR3 is TGCGCCAGCAGCTCTACAGTCACGGCCTACACTGAAGCTTTCTTT. It yields the protein CASSSTVTAYTEAFF. The V and J genes are TRBV5-1 and TRBJ1-1; D ambiguous. V shed 3 bases and J shed 3 bases, with 15 bases lying between them. From germline, CDR1 is SGHRS and CDR2 YFSETQ. CDR3 size: 15 residues.

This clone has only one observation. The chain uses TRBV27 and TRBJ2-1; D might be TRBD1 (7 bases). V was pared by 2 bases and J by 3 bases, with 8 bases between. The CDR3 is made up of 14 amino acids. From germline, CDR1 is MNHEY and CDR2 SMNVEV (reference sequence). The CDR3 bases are TGTGCCAGCAGTTTACAGGGGGGCTACAATGAGCAGTTCTTC. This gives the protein CASSLQGGYNEQFF.

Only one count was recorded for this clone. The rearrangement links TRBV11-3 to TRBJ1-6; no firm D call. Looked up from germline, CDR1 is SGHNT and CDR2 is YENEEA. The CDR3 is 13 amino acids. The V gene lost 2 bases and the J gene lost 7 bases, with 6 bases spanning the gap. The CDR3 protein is CASSLFPNSPLHF. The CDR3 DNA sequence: TGTGCCAGCAGCTTATTCCCAAATTCACCCCTCCACTTT. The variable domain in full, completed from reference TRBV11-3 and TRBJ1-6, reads EAGVVQSPRYKIIEKKQPVAFWCNPISGHNTLYWYLQNLGQGPELLIRYENEEAVDDSQLPKDRFSAERLKGVDSTLKIQPAELGDSAVYLCASSLFPNSPLHFGNGTRLTVT.